This T cell receptor (beta chain) came from a study of T-cell memory formation after mild COVID-19. Study-wide points: Mainly CM and EM harbored the contracting CD4+ clones; mainly EMRA harbored the CD8+ ones.

The CDR3 runs 15 residues. Germline V gives CDR1 SGHVS, CDR2 FQNEAQ. The V segment lost 7 bases and the J segment 4 bases; nucleotides outside the gene matches: 8. TCRdb analysed the 5' RACE reads with MiXCR anew, one entry per CDR3 protein. Among 90,000 to 120,000 distinct CDR3 sequences listed, around 15% were seen once. Points on this clonotype: Its antigen is unknown.

This receptor was taken from a man between 18 and 35 years old who had mild COVID-19 (a few samples of this study predate the infection). Cell type and time point are not known. The sequenced material came from PBMCs or a T cell subset sorted from them (not recorded which). The chain recombines TRBV7-8 with TRBJ2-1; 9 bases fit TRBD2. CDR3 DNA sequence: TGTGCCAGCACCATTGGAGCGGGGGGATACAATGAGCAGTTCTTC. Residues: CASTIGAGGYNEQFF.